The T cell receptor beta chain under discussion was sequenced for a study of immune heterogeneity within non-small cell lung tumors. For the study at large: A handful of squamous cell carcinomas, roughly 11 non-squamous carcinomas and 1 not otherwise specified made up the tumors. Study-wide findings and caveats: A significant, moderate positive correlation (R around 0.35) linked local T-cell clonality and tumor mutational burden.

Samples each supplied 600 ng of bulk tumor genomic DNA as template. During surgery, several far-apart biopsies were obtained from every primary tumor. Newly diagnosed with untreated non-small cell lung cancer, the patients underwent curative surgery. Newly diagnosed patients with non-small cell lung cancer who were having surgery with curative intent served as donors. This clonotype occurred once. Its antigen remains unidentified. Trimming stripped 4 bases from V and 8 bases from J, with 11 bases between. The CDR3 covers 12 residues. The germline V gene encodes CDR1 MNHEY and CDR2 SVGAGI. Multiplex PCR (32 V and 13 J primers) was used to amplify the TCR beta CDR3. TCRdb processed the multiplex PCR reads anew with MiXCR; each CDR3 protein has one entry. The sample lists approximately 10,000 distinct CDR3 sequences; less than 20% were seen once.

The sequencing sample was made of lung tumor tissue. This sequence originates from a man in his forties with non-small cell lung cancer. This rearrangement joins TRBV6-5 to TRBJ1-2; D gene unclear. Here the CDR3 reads CASSSKRGGYTF. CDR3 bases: TGTGCCAGCAGTTCGAAGCGCGGAGGCTACACCTTC.